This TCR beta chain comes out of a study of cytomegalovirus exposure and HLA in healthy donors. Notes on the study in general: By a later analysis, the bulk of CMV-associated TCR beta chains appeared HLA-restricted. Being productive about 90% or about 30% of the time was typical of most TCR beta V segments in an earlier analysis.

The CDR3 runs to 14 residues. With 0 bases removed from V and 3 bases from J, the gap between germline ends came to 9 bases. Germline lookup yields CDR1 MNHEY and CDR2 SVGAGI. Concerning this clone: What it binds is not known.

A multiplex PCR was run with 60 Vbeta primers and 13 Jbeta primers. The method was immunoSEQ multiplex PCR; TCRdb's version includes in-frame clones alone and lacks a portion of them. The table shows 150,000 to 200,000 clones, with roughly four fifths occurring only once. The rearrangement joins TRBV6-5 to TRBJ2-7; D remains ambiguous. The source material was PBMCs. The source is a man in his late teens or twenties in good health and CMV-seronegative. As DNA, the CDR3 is TGTGCCAGCAGTTACTCTGGTCGAGGCTACGAGCAGTACTTC. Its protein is CASSYSGRGYEQYF.